This entry is about one T cell receptor beta chain. The antigen remains undetermined. The V and J ends lost 6 bases and 12 bases respectively, with 15 bases between them. The CDR3 totals 12 residues. Germline V gene lookup returns CDR1 MDHEN and CDR2 SYDVKM. This entry belongs to a study of CD8 T cell repertoires and HIV-1 epitope variants. On the study more broadly: Cultures ran less than 12 days, with IL-2, IL-7 and IL-15 added on days 3 and 7.

Profiled with immunoSEQ multiplex PCR; TCRdb holds only in-frame clones, not every one. The table includes 5,000 to 6,000 clones, more than 55% detected once. V gene TRBV28 combines with J gene TRBJ1-5, with D unclear. The origin of this receptor is a male donor with HIV. The sequenced material came from cultured CD8+ T cells derived from PBMCs. CDR3 DNA: TGTGCCAGCAGCCTAGTTGAGGGTTACCAGCATTTT. This translates into CASSLVEGYQHF.